One sample yielded the 12 T cell receptor beta chains listed below, sequenced in a study of blood T cell repertoires in COVID-19. Clones were read by immunoSEQ multiplex PCR, and TCRdb kept only the in-frame ones, dropping some. The sample has about 240,000 clones, 75% to 85% seen once. Specimen: peripheral blood. Receptors were obtained from a human donor in a cohort sampled during active COVID-19.

This clone was counted once. The chain combines TRBV19 with TRBJ1-2, with no clear D. The germline V gene encodes CDR1 LNHDA and CDR2 SQIVND (reference sequence). The CDR3 has 16 residues. Trimming took off 1 base at V and 4 bases at J, with 16 bases between the two ends. The CDR3 nucleotides read TGTGCCAGTAGTATAGGTAGTGGGCCGACCGTCTATGGCTACACCTTC. Amino acid sequence: CASSIGSGPTVYGYTF. Variable domain in full (rest from reference TRBV19 and TRBJ1-2): DGGITQSPKYLFRKEGQNVTLSCEQNLNHDAMYWYRQDPGQGLRLIYYSQIVNDFQKGDIAEGYSVSREKKESFPLTVTSAQKNPTAFYLCASSIGSGPTVYGYTFGSGTRLTVV.

The rearrangement uses TRBV4-2 and TRBJ1-1; TRBD1 matches at 8 bases. J was trimmed by 4 bases and V by 5 bases; bases with no gene match: 9. Germline CDR1 reads LGHNA; CDR2 reads YNFKEQ. The CDR3 spans 15 residues. The CDR3 sequence: CASSTNRGAGTEAFF. The CDR3 nucleotides are TGTGCCAGCAGCACCAACAGGGGGGCGGGCACTGAAGCTTTCTTT.

The V and J genes are TRBV21-1 and TRBJ2-1; the table's D gene call, TRBD2, was not cross checked with the DNA. TRBV21-1 is classified as a pseudogene. The CDR3 covers 14 residues. This chain's CDR3 is CASSNGTSADEQFF. The CDR3 DNA reads as TGTGCCAGCAGCAACGGGACTAGCGCCGATGAGCAGTTCTTC.

The chain combines TRBV19 with TRBJ2-3, with D possibly being TRBD2 (7 bases). Germline values: CDR1 LNHDA, CDR2 SQIVND (reference sequence). This CDR3 contains 12 residues. The germline V and J ends were trimmed by 4 bases and 8 bases, with 10 bases remaining between them. In DNA, the CDR3 is TGTGCCAGTAGTAAGGGGGGGGCTACGCAGTATTTT. As protein: CASSKGGATQYF.

The rearrangement links TRBV10-1 to TRBJ2-2; TRBD2 aligns across 8 bases. The trim removed 5 bases at V and 0 bases at J, leaving 8 bases unmatched. Germline-derived CDR1 and CDR2 are WNHNN and SYGVQD (reference sequence). This CDR3 has 17 amino acids. CDR3 DNA sequence: TGCGCCAGCAGTCCCAAAGGGGGACTAGCGAACACCGGGGAGCTGTTTTTT. Its protein product is CASSPKGGLANTGELFF.

This chain joins TRBV11-3 and TRBJ2-2; 12 bases are shared with TRBD2. The V gene's germline CDR1 is SGHNT and CDR2 YENEEA. The CDR3 extends over 20 amino acids. V was clipped by 0 bases and J by 2 bases; unmatched bases: 10. In DNA form, the CDR3 reads TGTGCCAGCAGCTTAGAGGGGTACACTAGCGGGGGGCTTAACACCGGGGAGCTGTTTTTT. Translation: CASSLEGYTSGGLNTGELFF.

The CDR3 bases are TGTGCCAGCAGCCACCGCAGGGGTCCCAGTTTCGAAAAACTGTTTTTT. This encodes CASSHRRGPSFEKLFF. V and J are TRBV3-1 (or the pseudogene TRBV3-2) and TRBJ1-4; possible D gene TRBD1, 6 bases. CDR3 size: 16 residues. The V gene lost 3 bases and the J gene lost 8 bases, with 19 bases spanning the gap. The germline CDR1 and CDR2 sequences are LGHDT and YNNKEL (reference sequence).

This clone was found once. The chain links TRBV30 to TRBJ2-2; D possibly corresponds to TRBD2 (6 bases). The CDR3 is 15 amino acids. V was cut by 4 bases and J by 7 bases, with 19 bases left in between. Germline V lookup: CDR1 GTSNPN, CDR2 SVGIG (reference sequence). CDR3 sequence reads: CAWTVGAGFGGELFF. DNA of the CDR3: TGTGCCTGGACGGTAGGGGCGGGGTTCGGCGGGGAGCTGTTTTTT. Full variable domain (missing parts from reference TRBV30 and TRBJ2-2): SQTIHQWPATLVQPVGSPLSLECTVEGTSNPNLYWYRQAAGRGLQLLFYSVGIGQISSEVPQNLSASRPQDRQFILSSKKLLLSDSGFYLCAWTVGAGFGGELFFGEGSRLTVL.

This chain uses TRBV6-6 with TRBJ2-5; D may be TRBD2 (6 bases). Germline CDR1 MNHNY, CDR2 SVGAGI (reference sequence). The CDR3 covers 14 residues. V was trimmed by 6 bases and J by 5 bases, leaving 16 bases between them. CDR3 residues: CASSQGGTLETQYF. CDR3 nucleotide sequence: TGTGCCAGCAGCCAAGGCGGGACCTTGGAGACCCAGTACTTC.

The rearrangement uses TRBV6-2 or TRBV6-3 and TRBJ1-5, with a weak D call TRBD1 (5 bases). CDR1 MNHEY and CDR2 SVGEGT come from the germline V gene. This CDR3 is 15 amino acids long. Trimming left V 5 bases short and J 7 bases short, with 18 bases between. CDR3 coding DNA: TGTGCCAGCAGTCCCTCAGGGAAGGGCGGACAGCCCCAGCATTTT. Its protein is CASSPSGKGGQPQHF.

J is TRBJ2-3 and V is TRBV15; 10 bases align to TRBD2. This CDR3 spans 17 amino acids. Germline lookup yields CDR1 LNHNV and CDR2 YYDKDF (reference sequence). The trim removed 5 bases at V and 5 bases at J, leaving 13 bases unmatched. CDR3: CATSPPRSGRALDTQYF. Here the CDR3 DNA reads TGTGCCACCAGCCCACCTAGGAGCGGGAGGGCCTTAGATACGCAGTATTTT.

The V and J genes are TRBV4-1 and TRBJ2-3; tentative D call: TRBD2 (5 bases). Germline CDR1 reads MGHRA; CDR2 reads YSYEKL. The length of the CDR3 is 18 residues. Deletions cut 0 bases from V and 3 bases from J, with 19 bases between. The DNA for the CDR3 is TGCGCCAGCAGCCAAGATCCTCTACTAGGATTTAGTACAGATACGCAGTATTTT. It encodes CASSQDPLLGFSTDTQYF.